This is a list of T cell receptor beta chains from one sample in a study of siplizumab effects on memory and regulatory T cells. Using immunoSEQ multiplex PCR, the repertoire was profiled, and TCRdb retains in-frame clones only, with some absent. Found here are some 99,000 clones, 92% of them singletons; the top ten hold about 0.78%. The sample comprised Tregs sorted from blood. The receptors shown here come from a human donor in good health. Each CDR3 is given without its conserved first and last residue. Size is omitted from some rows. Given values are once, few, many or a class for expanded clones.

j_call v_call clone_size cdr3_aa
TRBJ2-1 TRBV5-4 NA ASSLTAGRKEQF
TRBJ1-6 TRBV5-8 NA ASSLDWTGASPLH
TRBJ2-1 TRBV29-1 NA SVPTSGGAMVDEQF
TRBJ2-1 TRBV5-1 NA ASSPGTRGNEQF
TRBJ1-6 TRBV5-1 NA ASSWDHSPLH
TRBJ2-3 TRBV7-9 NA ASSLASTDTQY
TRBJ1-2 TRBV20-1 NA SAGIDGYT
TRBJ1-4 TRBV7-2 NA ASRGSVANEKLF
TRBJ2-7 TRBV11-2 NA ASSLAPPGQALYEQY
TRBJ2-7 TRBV9 NA ASSVGRGPYEQY
TRBJ2-3 TRBV30 NA AWKFPSGGTDTQY
TRBJ2-7 TRBV5-1 NA ASSLSGGGSYEQY
TRBJ2-7 TRBV5-5 NA ASSLVGTSYEQY
TRBJ2-2 TRBV2 once ASSGRAGENTGELF
TRBJ2-2 TRBV19 NA ASSIPLAGVDTGELF
TRBJ1-1 TRBV6-5 NA ASSYTPHGGRSAF
TRBJ1-5 TRBV2 NA ASSVSPYSNQPQH
TRBJ1-2 TRBV6-1 NA ASSHTGGFYGYT
TRBJ1-1 TRBV6-6 NA ASSTGQGNTEAF
TRBJ1-2 TRBV5-1 NA ASSLVDADYGYT
TRBJ1-1 TRBV5-1 NA ASSSEGTGAF
TRBJ1-1 TRBV19 NA ASSRRGDGTEAF
TRBJ2-3 TRBV5-1 NA ASSDRDYRQY
TRBJ1-5 TRBV4-2 NA ASSQDWDQPQH
TRBJ1-3 TRBV5-1 NA ASSRVGFRSGNTIY
TRBJ2-7 TRBV7-9 NA ASSSGTPYEQY
TRBJ1-3 TRBV9 NA ASSVVDLGNTIY
TRBJ2-3 TRBV10-3 NA AISGIDTQY
TRBJ1-1 TRBV11-3 NA ASSRGGAATEAF
TRBJ2-7 TRBV19 NA ASSTGQGPEQY
TRBJ2-5 TRBV14 NA ASSRRGKVETQY
TRBJ1-2 TRBV11-2 NA ASSLDRGRNGYT
TRBJ1-1 TRBV18 NA ASSVGEGSEAF
TRBJ2-1 TRBV5-1 NA ASGVGASRNEQF
TRBJ1-2 TRBV7-2 NA ASSLARRDRGYT
TRBJ1-2 TRBV6-1 NA ASSRRDSTGGGYT
TRBJ1-1 TRBV6-6 NA ASSYRGTNTEAF
TRBJ1-3 TRBV19 NA ASILSSGNTIY
TRBJ2-1 TRBV2 NA ASSEGLAGGHGQF
TRBJ2-1 TRBV9 NA ASKDSFGDEQF
TRBJ1-6 TRBV7-2 NA ASSLGGPNSPLH
TRBJ2-7 TRBV27 NA ASSFQGSYEQY
TRBJ2-2 TRBV7-2 NA ASSRAASGSWYTGELF
TRBJ2-7 TRBV5-1 NA ASSFSGLAGGPDYEQY
TRBJ2-7 TRBV5-4 NA ASSLRLAGGLDEQY
TRBJ1-4 TRBV23-1 NA ASSRKGSDRRTETNEKLF
TRBJ2-2 TRBV18 NA ASSPWGDGLNTGELF
TRBJ2-7 TRBV6-5 once ASSGGSGQY
TRBJ2-7 TRBV5-1 NA ASSLGVVWNEQY
TRBJ2-5 TRBV5-1 NA ASSRGGGFQETQY
TRBJ1-2 TRBV11-2 NA ASSFGLRGYT
TRBJ2-2 TRBV10-3 once AISGGTGVIGELF
TRBJ1-2 TRBV9 NA ASSPRRQGEDGYT
TRBJ2-1 TRBV7-7 NA ASSLAQGGGLKQF